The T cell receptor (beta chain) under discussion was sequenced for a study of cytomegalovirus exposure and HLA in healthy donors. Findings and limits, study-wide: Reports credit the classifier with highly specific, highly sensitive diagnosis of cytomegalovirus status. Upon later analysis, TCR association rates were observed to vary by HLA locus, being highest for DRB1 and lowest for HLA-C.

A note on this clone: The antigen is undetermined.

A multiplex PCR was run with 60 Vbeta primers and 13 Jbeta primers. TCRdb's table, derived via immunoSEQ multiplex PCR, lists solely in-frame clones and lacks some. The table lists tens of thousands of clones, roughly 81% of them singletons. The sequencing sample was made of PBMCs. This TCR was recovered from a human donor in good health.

This chain's CDR3 is CASSLVAGTSGFQETQYF. Written as DNA, the CDR3 is TGTGCCAGCAGCTTGGTAGCCGGGACTAGCGGTTTCCAAGAGACCCAGTACTTC. The J gene is TRBJ2-5, the V gene TRBV7-2, with TRBD2 matching 11 bases. This CDR3 has 18 amino acids. Germline lookup yields CDR1 SGHTA and CDR2 FQGNSA. V lost 3 bases to trimming and J lost 1 base; unmatched junction nucleotides: 10.